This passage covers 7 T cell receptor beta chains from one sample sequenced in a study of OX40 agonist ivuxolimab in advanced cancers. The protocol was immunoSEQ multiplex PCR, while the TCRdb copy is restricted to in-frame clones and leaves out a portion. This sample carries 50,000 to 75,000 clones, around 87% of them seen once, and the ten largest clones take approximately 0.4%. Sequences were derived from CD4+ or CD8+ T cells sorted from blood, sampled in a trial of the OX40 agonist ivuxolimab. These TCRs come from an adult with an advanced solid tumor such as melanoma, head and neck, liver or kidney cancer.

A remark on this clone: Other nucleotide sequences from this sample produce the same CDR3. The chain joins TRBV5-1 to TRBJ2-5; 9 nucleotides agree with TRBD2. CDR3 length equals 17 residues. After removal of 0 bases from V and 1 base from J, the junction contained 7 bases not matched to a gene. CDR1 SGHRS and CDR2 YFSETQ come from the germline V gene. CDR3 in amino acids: CASSLGGPRGGQETQYF. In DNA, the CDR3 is TGCGCCAGCAGCTTGGGAGGGCCGCGGGGGGGCCAAGAGACCCAGTACTTC. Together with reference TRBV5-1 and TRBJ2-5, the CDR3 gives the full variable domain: KAGVTQTPRYLIKTRGQQVTLSCSPISGHRSVSWYQQTPGQGLQFLFEYFSETQRNKGNFPGRFSGRQFSNSRSEMNVSTLELGDSALYLCASSLGGPRGGQETQYFGPGTRLLVL.

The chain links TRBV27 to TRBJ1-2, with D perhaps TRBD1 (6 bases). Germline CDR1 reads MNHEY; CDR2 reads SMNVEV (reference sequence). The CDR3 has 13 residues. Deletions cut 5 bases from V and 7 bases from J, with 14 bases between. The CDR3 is CASSQQGPGGYTF. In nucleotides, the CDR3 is TGTGCCAGCAGTCAGCAGGGGCCGGGTGGCTACACCTTC.

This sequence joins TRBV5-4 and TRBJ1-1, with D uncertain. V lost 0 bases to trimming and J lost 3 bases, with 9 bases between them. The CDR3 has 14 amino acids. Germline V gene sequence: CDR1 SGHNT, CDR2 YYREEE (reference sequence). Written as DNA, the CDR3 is TGTGCCAGCAGCTTGGTGCAGAGGGACACTGAAGCTTTCTTT. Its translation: CASSLVQRDTEAFF.

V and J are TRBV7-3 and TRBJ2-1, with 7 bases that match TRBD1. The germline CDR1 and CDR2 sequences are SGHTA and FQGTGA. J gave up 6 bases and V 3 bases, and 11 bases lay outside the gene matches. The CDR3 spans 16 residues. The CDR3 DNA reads TGTGCCAGCAGCTTCGCGGCAGGGGGATTTTCCAATGAGCAGTTCTTC. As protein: CASSFAAGGFSNEQFF.

The DNA for the CDR3 is TGTGCCACCAGCAGAGATGCCCGAGGGGCGGAGACCCAGTACTTC. Its translation: CATSRDARGAETQYF. This chain links TRBV15 with TRBJ2-5; D assignment may be TRBD1 or TRBD2 (5 bases each). Trimming took off 0 bases at V and 5 bases at J, with 13 bases between the two ends. Germline CDR1 and CDR2: LNHNV and YYDKDF (reference sequence). The CDR3 totals 15 residues.

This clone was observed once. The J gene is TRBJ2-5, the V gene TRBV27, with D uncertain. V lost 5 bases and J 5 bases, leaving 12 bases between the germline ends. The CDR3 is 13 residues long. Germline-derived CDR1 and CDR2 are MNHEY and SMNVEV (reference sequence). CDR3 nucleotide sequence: TGTGCCAGCAGTCTCGTAGTGGGGGAGACCCAGTACTTC. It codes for CASSLVVGETQYF.

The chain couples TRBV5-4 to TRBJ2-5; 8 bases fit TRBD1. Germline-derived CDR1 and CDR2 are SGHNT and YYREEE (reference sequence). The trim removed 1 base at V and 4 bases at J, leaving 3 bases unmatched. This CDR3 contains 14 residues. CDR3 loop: CASSLPDRAETQYF. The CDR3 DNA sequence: TGTGCCAGCAGCTTGCCGGACAGGGCAGAGACCCAGTACTTC.